These T cell receptor beta chains were read from a single sample in a study of T cell responses to AZD1222 COVID-19 vaccine. TCRdb's copy holds only in-frame clones and misses some; the assay was immunoSEQ multiplex PCR. The data contain 110,000 to 150,000 clones, 80% to 90% of them singletons. This sample comprised peripheral blood, obtained on day 0 of AZD1222 vaccination. All receptors derive from an adult in good health. The CDR3 runs from the conserved cysteine through the conserved F or W. D genes are given only for firm matches. Some rows mark clone size as missing; the rest say once, few, many or name a class of expanded clone.

J | size | D | V | DNA | CDR3
TRBJ2-1 | . | . | TRBV2 | TGTGCCAGCAGCGATGCAGGTGGTGAGCAGTTCTTC | CASSDAGGEQFF
TRBJ1-6 | . | TRBD1 | TRBV4-1 | TGCGCCAGCAGCCAAGTAATCCGGACCTACAGGGGGATCAATTCACCCCTCCACTTT | CASSQVIRTYRGINSPLHF
TRBJ2-2 | . | . | TRBV9 | TGTGCCAGCAGCGTAACCAGGGCGAACACCGGGGAGCTGTTTTTT | CASSVTRANTGELFF
TRBJ2-2 | . | . | TRBV19 | TGTGCCAGTAGGGAAAATGCGAACACCGGGGAGCTGTTTTTT | CASRENANTGELFF
TRBJ2-7 | few | TRBD1 | TRBV29-1 | TGCAGCGTCGGACAGGGGCGCGGTGAGCAGTACTTC | CSVGQGRGEQYF
TRBJ2-7 | . | TRBD2 | TRBV7-2 | TGTGCCAGCAGCTTAATTAGCGGGAACGAGCAGTACTTC | CASSLISGNEQYF
TRBJ1-5 | few | . | TRBV4-1 | TGCGCCAGCAGCCTATCGGGTGGGGCTGGCAATCAGCCCCAGCATTTT | CASSLSGGAGNQPQHF
TRBJ2-3 | . | TRBD2 | TRBV18 | TGTGCCAGCTCACCACCGGGACTAGCGGGATCCCCTACTGGCACAGATACGCAGTATTTT | CASSPPGLAGSPTGTDTQYF
TRBJ1-6 | few | TRBD1 | TRBV20-1 | TGCAGTGTGACAGGGGATTCACCCCTCCACTTT | CSVTGDSPLHF
TRBJ1-6 | . | . | TRBV5-6 | TGTGCCAGCAGCTTCGACGGATGGGGGAATTCACCCCTCCACTTT | CASSFDGWGNSPLHF
TRBJ1-1 | . | . | TRBV20-1 | TGCAGGGCTACAGGGACTGAAGCTTTCTTT | CRATGTEAFF
TRBJ2-7 | . | . | TRBV7-9 | TGTGCCAGCAGCACACCAGGTAACGGAAACGAGCAGTACTTC | CASSTPGNGNEQYF
TRBJ1-2 | . | . | TRBV6-5 | TGTGCCAGCAGCATCGGGGGTGGGAACTATGGCTACACCTTC | CASSIGGGNYGYTF
TRBJ2-5 | once | . | TRBV21-1 | TGTGCCAGCAGCAAAGCGGTCGAGCTAGCGGGGGGCGGAGATGAGACCCAGTACTTC | CASSKAVELAGGGDETQYF
TRBJ2-3 | . | . | TRBV6-4 | TGTGCCAGCAGTGCACAGGGAGGCACAGATACGCAGTATTTT | CASSAQGGTDTQYF
TRBJ1-2 | . | TRBD1 | TRBV29-1 | TGCAGCGTTAAAAGAACAGGGGTAACTAACTATGGCTACACCTTC | CSVKRTGVTNYGYTF
TRBJ2-1 | . | . | TRBV5-1 | TGCGCCAGCAGTTGGCAGGGCAGCTCCTACAATGAGCAGTTCTTC | CASSWQGSSYNEQFF
TRBJ2-1 | . | . | TRBV7-6 | TGTGCCAGCAGCTTAGCGGGGGGACAGACATACAATGAGCAGTTCTTC | CASSLAGGQTYNEQFF
TRBJ1-2 | . | TRBD1 | TRBV6-6 | TGTGCCAGCAGTGAGACAGGGCTCTATGGCTACACCTTC | CASSETGLYGYTF
TRBJ1-5 | . | . | TRBV3-1/TRBV3-2 | TGTGCCGCAGGCGAGGGAAATCAGCCCCAGCATTTT | CAAGEGNQPQHF
TRBJ1-2 | . | TRBD1 | TRBV7-6 | TGTGCCAGCAGTCAGGGGGCTAACTATGGCTACACCTTC | CASSQGANYGYTF
TRBJ1-5 | . | . | TRBV27 | TGTGCCAGCAGTTACACCCTTGGGCAGCCCCAGCATTTT | CASSYTLGQPQHF
TRBJ2-2 | . | . | TRBV30 | TGTGCCTGGAGTGTGGGGAAAAACACCGGGGAGCTGTTTTTT | CAWSVGKNTGELFF
TRBJ1-2 | . | . | TRBV30 | TGTGCCTGGCGGGCGGCAGGGGCTAGAGGAAGCTATGGCTACACCTTC | CAWRAAGARGSYGYTF
TRBJ1-2 | . | . | TRBV6-1 | TGTGCCAGCAGTGACCTTTGGGTCGAGACAATGAATGGCTACACCTTC | CASSDLWVETMNGYTF
TRBJ1-1 | . | TRBD1 | TRBV9 | TGTGCCAGCAGCGTAGGCTGGGGGACAGCGGCAGGGACTGAAGCTTTCTTT | CASSVGWGTAAGTEAFF
TRBJ1-1 | . | . | TRBV7-9 | TGTGCCAGCAGCTGGGGCCAGAACACTGAAGCTTTCTTT | CASSWGQNTEAFF
TRBJ2-7 | . | . | TRBV5-4 | TGTGCCAGCAGCTTGGGTCAGGAGGGGATCTACGAGCAGTACTTC | CASSLGQEGIYEQYF
TRBJ2-6 | . | TRBD1 | TRBV13 | TGTGCCAGCAGCCTGAGACAGGGCTCTGGGGCCAACGTCCTGACTTTC | CASSLRQGSGANVLTF
TRBJ1-1 | . | . | TRBV10-3 | TGTGCCATCAGCGGGGGCTTGATGAACACTGAAGCTTTCTTT | CAISGGLMNTEAFF
TRBJ2-7 | . | . | TRBV19 | TGTGCCAGTACCAGGACGCTAGATTCCTACGAGCAGTACTTC | CASTRTLDSYEQYF
TRBJ2-7 | . | TRBD1 | TRBV7-6 | TGTGCCAGCAGCTTAGCGACAGGGGTCGAGCAGTACTTC | CASSLATGVEQYF
TRBJ2-7 | . | TRBD2 | TRBV4-2 | TGTGCCAGCAGCCTCCAACTAGCGGGGGGCTACGAGCAGTACTTC | CASSLQLAGGYEQYF
TRBJ1-4 | . | TRBD1 | TRBV6-5 | TGTGCCAGCAGTTACTCGGGGACAGTCGAAAAACTGTTTTTT | CASSYSGTVEKLFF
TRBJ1-1 | . | . | TRBV7-2 | TGTGCCAGCAGCTTAGTGGGGGGGCTAAGTGAAGCTTTCTTT | CASSLVGGLSEAFF
TRBJ1-3 | . | . | TRBV30 | TGTGCCACGGACCCTCTCACGGGGGGAAACACCATATATTTT | CATDPLTGGNTIYF
TRBJ2-5 | . | . | TRBV5-1 | TGCGCCAGCAGCTTGTTGGCAGTACAAGAGACCCAGTACTTC | CASSLLAVQETQYF
TRBJ2-1 | . | TRBD2 | TRBV7-8 | TGTGCCAGCAGCCCTCGGGGGGACGGGGGTAATGAGCAGTTCTTC | CASSPRGDGGNEQFF
TRBJ1-2 | . | . | TRBV19 | TGTGCCAGTAGTATAAGGCCCCCACAGGGCGCGAATGGCTACACCTTC | CASSIRPPQGANGYTF
TRBJ2-7 | . | . | TRBV9 | TGTGCCAGCAGCGTAGCTGTGGTTGCCTACGAGCAGTACTTC | CASSVAVVAYEQYF
TRBJ1-2 | . | TRBD1 | TRBV6-2/TRBV6-3 | TGTGCCAGCAGCCGAAGGGACACAGGGGCAAACTATGGCTACACCTTC | CASSRRDTGANYGYTF
TRBJ2-5 | . | TRBD2 | TRBV2 | TGTGCCAGCAGCCAGGGGACTAGCGGGGGCCAAGAGACCCAGTACTTC | CASSQGTSGGQETQYF
TRBJ2-2 | once | . | TRBV9 | TGTGCCAGCAGCTCACGAATAGGGGAGAACACCGGGGAGCTGTTTTTT | CASSSRIGENTGELFF
TRBJ2-7 | . | TRBD2 | TRBV2 | TGTGCCAGCAGTGAATTGGCGGGGGGTGGAGAGCAGTACTTC | CASSELAGGGEQYF
TRBJ2-5 | . | . | TRBV5-1 | TGCGCCAGCAGCTTGTTGGGGCAAGAGACCCAGTACTTC | CASSLLGQETQYF
TRBJ1-6 | . | . | TRBV6-5 | TGTGCCAGCAGGGCGCGAGGATTGAATTCACCCCTCCACTTT | CASRARGLNSPLHF
TRBJ2-5 | . | . | TRBV7-9 | TGTGCCAGCAGCCCAGGGAACCAAGCCCAAGAGACCCAGTACTTC | CASSPGNQAQETQYF
TRBJ1-2 | . | . | TRBV18 | TGTGCCAGCTCACCTACCCAAACAGGGCAGTTTAACTATGGCTACACCTTC | CASSPTQTGQFNYGYTF
TRBJ1-1 | once | . | TRBV2 | TGTGCCAGCAGGGCCCCCTTGACGGGGTCCGAAGCTTTCTTT | CASRAPLTGSEAFF
TRBJ2-1 | . | . | TRBV6-5 | TGTGCCAGCAGTTATGACAGCAACAATGAGCAGTTCTTC | CASSYDSNNEQFF
TRBJ1-1 | few | . | TRBV7-9 | TGTGCCAGCACCTCACAGGGCCCTACTGAAGCTTTCTTT | CASTSQGPTEAFF
TRBJ1-2 | . | . | TRBV3-1/TRBV3-2 | TGTGCCAGCAGCCAATTCACTCGCGGGGAGAACTATGGCTACACCTTC | CASSQFTRGENYGYTF
TRBJ2-3 | once | . | TRBV9 | TGTGCCAGCAGCATTAGCACAGATACGCAGTATTTT | CASSISTDTQYF
TRBJ2-1 | . | TRBD1 | TRBV5-1 | TGCGCCAGCAGCATAGGGACAGGGAATGAGCAGTTCTTC | CASSIGTGNEQFF